The 12 T cell receptor beta chains below were found in one sample sequenced in a study of lymphopenia after photon versus proton radiotherapy. The protocol was immunoSEQ multiplex PCR, while the TCRdb copy is restricted to in-frame clones and leaves out a portion. The sample carries around 19,000 clones, roughly 90% recorded once. The sequencing here drew on peripheral blood, taken from a patient treated with photon-based radiotherapy. The source is a woman between 40 and 55 years old with cholangiocarcinoma.

The rearrangement joins TRBV28 to TRBJ1-1, with TRBD1 as a possible D gene (5 bases). Trimming removed 1 base at V and 5 bases at J, with 17 bases between. The CDR3 is made up of 16 amino acids. Germline V lookup: CDR1 MDHEN, CDR2 SYDVKM. CDR3 coding DNA: TGTGCCAGCAGTTTATTGGCAGGGCGCCCGTCTACTGAAGCTTTCTTT. This translates into CASSLLAGRPSTEAFF.

The V and J genes are TRBV5-1 and TRBJ1-1; no definite D call. The CDR3 runs to 14 residues. Germline V gives CDR1 SGHRS, CDR2 YFSETQ. V lost 1 base and J lost 1, with 8 bases in between. The CDR3 sequence is CASSLKSPNTEAFF. The CDR3 bases are TGCGCCAGCAGCTTGAAATCACCGAACACTGAAGCTTTCTTT. Combining the CDR3 with reference TRBV5-1 and TRBJ1-1 gives the whole variable domain KAGVTQTPRYLIKTRGQQVTLSCSPISGHRSVSWYQQTPGQGLQFLFEYFSETQRNKGNFPGRFSGRQFSNSRSEMNVSTLELGDSALYLCASSLKSPNTEAFFGQGTRLTVV.

The gene calls are TRBV6-5 and TRBJ1-3, with D tentatively TRBD1 (6 bases). V lost 4 bases, J lost 0 bases, and 10 bases lay in between. The CDR3 spans 15 residues. Germline V gene lookup returns CDR1 MNHEY and CDR2 SVGAGI. The CDR3, as DNA: TGTGCCAGCAGTTTCCGGGACAACTCTGGAAACACCATATATTTT. Its translation: CASSFRDNSGNTIYF.

V is TRBV7-3 and J is TRBJ2-1; 10 nucleotides agree with TRBD2. Germline V gives CDR1 SGHTA, CDR2 FQGTGA. The CDR3 runs 16 residues. V was pared by 4 bases and J by 7 bases, with 10 bases of the junction left unmatched. The CDR3 DNA is TGTGCCAGCAGCTCTACTTTAGCGGGGGGTGTAAATGAGCAGTTCTTC. Protein sequence: CASSSTLAGGVNEQFF.

The J gene is TRBJ2-3, the V gene TRBV11-3, with D unresolved. There are 16 residues in the CDR3. Germline CDR1 reads SGHNT; CDR2 reads YENEEA. V lost 1 base, J lost 2 bases, and 13 bases lay in between. The CDR3 region has the DNA TGTGCCAGCAGCTTAGGTAGCAACTCAAACACAGATACGCAGTATTTT. It specifies CASSLGSNSNTDTQYF.

This chain links TRBV25-1 with TRBJ2-3, with D perhaps TRBD1 (6 bases). The V gene's germline CDR1 is MGHDK and CDR2 SYGVNS. The CDR3 has 13 residues. V was pared by 4 bases and J by 5 bases, with 10 bases between. CDR3 sequence (DNA): TGTGCCAGCAGTGTACAGGGATTAGATACGCAGTATTTT. It specifies CASSVQGLDTQYF. Combining the CDR3 with reference TRBV25-1 and TRBJ2-3 gives the whole variable domain EADIYQTPRYLVIGTGKKITLECSQTMGHDKMYWYQQDPGMELHLIHYSYGVNSTEKGDLSSESTVSRIRTEHFPLTLESARPSHTSQYLCASSVQGLDTQYFGPGTRLTVL.

CDR3 nucleotide sequence: TGTGCCAGCAGTTCACTATATCGACCACCCCCGAACTATGGCTACACCTTC. Protein product: CASSSLYRPPPNYGYTF. The gene calls are TRBV28 and TRBJ1-2; D is ambiguous. CDR1 MDHEN and CDR2 SYDVKM come from the germline V gene. Trimming cost V 4 bases and J 2 bases, with 20 bases left between them. CDR3 size: 17 residues.

The gene calls are TRBV4-1 and TRBJ2-1; D is ambiguous. Germline V CDR1 and CDR2: MGHRA, YSYEKL. This CDR3 region has 15 residues. Trimming removed 1 base at V and 8 bases at J, with 15 bases between. Here the CDR3 reads CASSQVPLGGDEQFF. The CDR3 coding sequence is TGCGCCAGCAGCCAAGTCCCATTAGGTGGGGATGAGCAGTTCTTC.

This sequence joins TRBV19 and TRBJ2-1; 11 bases are shared with TRBD2. This CDR3 is built from 15 residues. Trimming took 6 bases from V and 7 from J; bases not matched to a gene: 8. Per the germline V gene, CDR1 is LNHDA and CDR2 is SQIVND (reference sequence). CDR3 in DNA: TGTGCCAGTAGGCAACTAGCGGGAGTCAGGAATGAGCAGTTCTTC. Its protein product is CASRQLAGVRNEQFF.

The chain uses TRBV5-1 and TRBJ1-4, with a weak D call TRBD1 (5 bases). The germline V and J ends were trimmed by 0 bases and 8 bases, with 8 bases remaining between them. This CDR3 is 13 amino acids long. The germline gives CDR1 SGHRS, CDR2 YFSETQ. CDR3 loop: CASSLEGREKLFF. Written as DNA, the CDR3 is TGCGCCAGCAGCTTGGAGGGGAGGGAAAAACTGTTTTTT.

The chain carries TRBV6-1 and TRBJ2-3; TRBD1 matches 7 bases. V was pared by 7 bases and J by 4 bases, with 8 bases of the junction left unmatched. CDR3 length: 14 amino acids. CDR1 MNHNS and CDR2 SASEGT come from the germline V gene. Here the CDR3 DNA reads TGTGCCAGCACCCGACAGGGTCTGGCAGATACGCAGTATTTT. Amino acids: CASTRQGLADTQYF.

The rearrangement joins TRBV2 to TRBJ1-6; 7 bases fit TRBD1. CDR1 and CDR2 from the germline V gene are SNHLY and FYNNEI. CDR3 length equals 15 residues. J gave up 9 bases and V 2 bases, and 7 bases lay outside the gene matches. The CDR3 DNA sequence: TGTGCCAGCAGTGAAAGGCGACAGGGCGCTTCACCCCTCCACTTT. The encoded protein is CASSERRQGASPLHF.